The rows below give T cell receptor beta chains drawn from one sample of a study of human thymus T cells. Assay: immunoSEQ multiplex PCR; the TCRdb copy retains only in-frame clones and omits some. The table lists roughly 54,000 clones, nearly 95% of them singletons, with 5.5% to 7% in the top ten. The source material was blood. Source of these receptors: a boy younger than two with a congenital heart defect but otherwise immunologically healthy. Both conserved end residues are part of each CDR3. Fields, in order: V gene, CDR3 protein.

>TRBV11-3
CASRGTSISTDTQYF
>TRBV7-3
CASSLTRNTNEQFF
>TRBV5-1
CASSLGQWHEQYF
>TRBV6-1
CASSIGTYNSPLHF
>TRBV13
CASSPPGSGIWTDTQYF
>TRBV7-7
CASSKNRGSGELFF
>TRBV9
CASSVVGGDPPEAFF
>TRBV4-1
CASSPRQGREQYF
>TRBV5-1
CASSPGFSLAGGAYEQYF
>TRBV5-6
CASSLTELDYEQYF
>TRBV6-5
CASSYLGGTNEKLFF
>TRBV4-1
CASSQQVNTEAFF
>TRBV6-1
CASSEFLGEDTQYF
>TRBV2
CASSEGSGRAYNEQFF
>TRBV7-2
CASSLRDRGETQYF
>TRBV19
CASSPTVSNTEAFF
>TRBV4-3
CASSQDRLAGGLSPYNEQFF
>TRBV7-9
CASSLAWKGMDGYTF
>TRBV25-1
CASSAAGRGNTIYF
>TRBV10-2
CASSDYRGYGYTF
>TRBV19
CASSPTGMVPYEQYF
>TRBV29-1
CSVAGTSGNTDTQYF
>TRBV12-5
CASGLGDIQSYEQYF
>TRBV5-5
CASSPQEIYGYTF
>TRBV28
CASSSIAGGAYEQYF
>TRBV9
CASSVTSGRAGELFF
>TRBV5-1
CASSLGAGLTGELFF
>TRBV5-4
CASSRQGASTDTQYF
>TRBV11-3
CASSLGGTSGGNEQFF
>TRBV19
CASSDGNSYEQYF
>TRBV19
CASSSTGRSYEQYF
>TRBV5-5
CASSLSWMEQYF
>TRBV30
CAWSVKWRGGPYNEQFF
>TRBV27
CASSLYRFSGRAPSYNEQFF
>TRBV30
CAWSLAAYNEQFF
>TRBV10-2
CASSESGTGEKLFF
>TRBV25-1
CASSGPDREDHGYTF
>TRBV4-2
CASSQVVRRVPSSTDTQYF
>TRBV7-9
CASSLVDPGLALYNEQFF
>TRBV7-9
CASSLGGHSRTNEKLFF
>TRBV13
CASSSRSSVGDTQYF